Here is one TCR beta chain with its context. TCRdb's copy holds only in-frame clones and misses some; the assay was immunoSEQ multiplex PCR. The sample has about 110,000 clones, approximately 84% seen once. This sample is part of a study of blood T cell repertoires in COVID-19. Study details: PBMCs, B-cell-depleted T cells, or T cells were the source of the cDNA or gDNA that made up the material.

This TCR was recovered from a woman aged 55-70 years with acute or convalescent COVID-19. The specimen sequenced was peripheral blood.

CDR3 region: CASSELAASGNTIYF. The CDR3 region has the DNA TGTGCCAGCAGTGAATTGGCGGCGTCTGGAAACACCATATATTTT. This chain connects TRBV2 to TRBJ1-3; D remains ambiguous. The V gene's germline CDR1 is SNHLY and CDR2 FYNNEI. V was cut by 2 bases and J by 1 base, with 9 bases left in between. This CDR3 comprises 15 residues.